These 5 T cell receptor beta chains share one sample of origin, sequenced in a study of T cells after yellow fever vaccination (dated by TCRdb to the late 2010s). Receptor libraries were prepared by 5' RACE. Sequencing used an Illumina NovaSeq 6000. TCRdb reprocessed the public reads (quality trimming at Q25 with fastp, clone calling with MiXCR) and kept in-frame beta chains. For every CDR3 protein sequence, its rows merge into one entry that carries the most common genes and DNA. The sample includes a few hundred thousand distinct CDR3 sequences, with about 3% observed a single time. The ten largest clones add up to roughly 3.2% of the sample. In light of the paper, this sample's treatment or condition label describes: live attenuated yellow fever vaccine strain. The specimen was CD4+ T cells sorted from PBMCs, collected 10 days after the yellow fever booster vaccination. The receptors stem from a man between 18 and 29 years old who received the YFV17D yellow fever vaccine.

This chain joins TRBV5-1 and TRBJ2-3; 7 nucleotides align to TRBD1. This CDR3 has 13 amino acids. CDR1 and CDR2 (germline): SGHRS, YFSETQ. V lost 4 bases, J lost 4 bases, and 3 bases stayed unmatched. The CDR3 DNA sequence: TGCGCCAGCAGCGGGCAGGGGGCAGATACGCAGTATTTT. It is translated as CASSGQGADTQYF.

This clonotype was observed many times. The chain combines TRBV18 with TRBJ2-3; D is ambiguous. V lost 6 bases and J 4 bases, leaving 8 bases between the germline ends. Germline lookup yields CDR1 KGHSH and CDR2 LQKENI. The CDR3 consists of 12 residues. The DNA of the CDR3 is TGTGCCAGCTCGACCGTCGCAGATACGCAGTATTTT. Encoded protein: CASSTVADTQYF.

In this sample, this clonotype turned up a few times. The gene calls are TRBV20-1 and TRBJ1-5; D perhaps matches TRBD1 (5 bases). Germline loops: CDR1 DFQATT, CDR2 SNEGSKA (reference sequence). The V and J ends lost 4 bases and 1 base respectively, with 8 bases between them. CDR3 length: 13 residues. Written as DNA, the CDR3 is TGCAGTGCTATGGGGCACAGCAATCAGCCCCAGCATTTT. Translated: CSAMGHSNQPQHF.

This clonotype showed up many times. V is TRBV5-5 and J is TRBJ2-4, with D maybe TRBD2 (6 bases). The CDR3 sequence is 14 residues long. Germline CDR1 reads SGHKS; CDR2 reads YYEKEE (reference sequence). The V and J ends lost 0 bases and 2 bases respectively, with 6 bases between them. The CDR3 DNA reads as TGTGCCAGCAGCTTGGGCGGGACCAAAAACATTCAGTACTTC. Protein: CASSLGGTKNIQYF.

The chain couples TRBV12-3 or TRBV12-4 to TRBJ1-1, with D unresolved. Trimming shortened V by 3 bases and J by 5 bases, and 7 bases separated the two germline ends. The length of the CDR3 is 12 residues. CDR3 DNA: TGTGCCAGCAGTTTCAAGACAACTGAAGCTTTCTTT. Amino acids: CASSFKTTEAFF.